The sequence of this TCR beta chain was determined in a study of blood T cell repertoires in COVID-19. Study details: Spain, Italy and the United States supplied samples that represented acute and convalescent COVID-19.

As handled by the study authors: Reference gene primer amplification yielded estimated nucleated cell counts. The protocol was immunoSEQ multiplex PCR, while the TCRdb copy is restricted to in-frame clones and leaves out a portion. The V and J calls and clone size come from that table; D and trimming were worked out from the DNA. The sample holds over 200,000 clones; around 89% are singletons and the top ten take more than 13%. CDR3 length equals 21 residues. Living in about two dozen US areas, the participants were between 18 and 89 years of age. Exposed enrollees encountered a COVID-19 case at some point within 2 weeks before study entry.

The chain couples TRBV21-1 to TRBJ2-7; the table calls TRBD1, which could not be checked here. TRBV21-1 is recorded as a pseudogene. The sample consisted of PBMCs or T cells enriched from blood (not recorded which). The receptor was derived from a man aged 25-45 years who had been exposed to COVID-19. In DNA form, the CDR3 reads TGTGCCAGCAGCAAAAGGGCCCGACAGGGCGAAGAAAGATTAAGCTCCTACGAGCAGTACTTC. Amino acids: CASSKRARQGEERLSSYEQYF.